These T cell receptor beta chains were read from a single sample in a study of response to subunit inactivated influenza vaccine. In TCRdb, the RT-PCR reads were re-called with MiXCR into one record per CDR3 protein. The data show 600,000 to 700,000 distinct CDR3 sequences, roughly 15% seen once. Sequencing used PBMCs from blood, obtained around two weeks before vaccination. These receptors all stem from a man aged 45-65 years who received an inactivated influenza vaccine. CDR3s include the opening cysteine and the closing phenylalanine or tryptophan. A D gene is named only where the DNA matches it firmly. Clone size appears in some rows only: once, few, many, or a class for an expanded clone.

CDR3nt: TGTGCCATCAGTGTGGAGGATTCAGATACGCAGTATTTT
CDR3aa: CAISVEDSDTQYF
d_gene: .
v_gene: TRBV2
abundance: .
j_gene: TRBJ2-3

CDR3nt: TGCGCCAGCAGTCGGTTGGGGGATCGAGCTGAAGCTTTCTTT
CDR3aa: CASSRLGDRAEAFF
d_gene: .
v_gene: TRBV5-1
abundance: .
j_gene: TRBJ1-1

CDR3nt: TGTGCCAGCAGCTTAACAGCTTCGAGGGGCGAGCAGTACTTC
CDR3aa: CASSLTASRGEQYF
d_gene: .
v_gene: TRBV7-2
abundance: .
j_gene: TRBJ2-7

CDR3nt: TGCGCCAGCAGCTTGGAGGGACAGAGCTCCTACGAGCAGTACTTC
CDR3aa: CASSLEGQSSYEQYF
d_gene: TRBD1
v_gene: TRBV5-1
abundance: .
j_gene: TRBJ2-7

CDR3nt: TGTGCCAGCAGTTACTCGGGACTAGCGGGGGGGACATCCTACAATGAGCAGTTCTTC
CDR3aa: CASSYSGLAGGTSYNEQFF
d_gene: TRBD2
v_gene: TRBV6-2/TRBV6-3
abundance: .
j_gene: TRBJ2-1

CDR3nt: TGCAGCGTTGTTTGGGGAAGCTCCTACAATGAGCAGTTCTTC
CDR3aa: CSVVWGSSYNEQFF
d_gene: .
v_gene: TRBV29-1
abundance: few
j_gene: TRBJ2-1

CDR3nt: TGTGCCAGCAGTTTACCTTTACCCCGAATCAACGAGCAGTACTTC
CDR3aa: CASSLPLPRINEQYF
d_gene: .
v_gene: TRBV28
abundance: .
j_gene: TRBJ2-7

CDR3nt: TGTGCCACCAGTCAAAAGCGGGGGACGGCAGATACGCAGTATTTT
CDR3aa: CATSQKRGTADTQYF
d_gene: TRBD2
v_gene: TRBV24-1
abundance: .
j_gene: TRBJ2-3

CDR3nt: TGCAGTGCGCGACAGGTGGGAGCTAACTATGGCTACACCTTC
CDR3aa: CSARQVGANYGYTF
d_gene: .
v_gene: TRBV20-1
abundance: few
j_gene: TRBJ1-2

CDR3nt: TGTGCCAGCAAAAACCGGGACAGGGCGCATGGCTACACCTTC
CDR3aa: CASKNRDRAHGYTF
d_gene: TRBD1
v_gene: TRBV2
abundance: .
j_gene: TRBJ1-2

CDR3nt: TGTGCCAGTACCCTGGGGAGCGGGGGGAGCACAGATACGCAGTATTTT
CDR3aa: CASTLGSGGSTDTQYF
d_gene: TRBD2
v_gene: TRBV19
abundance: .
j_gene: TRBJ2-3

CDR3nt: TGTGCCACCAGCAGAGCCCGGGACAGGGATACCTACGAGCAGTACTTC
CDR3aa: CATSRARDRDTYEQYF
d_gene: TRBD1
v_gene: TRBV15
abundance: many
j_gene: TRBJ2-7

CDR3nt: TGTGCCAGCAGTTCCCCGGGGGAGACCCAGTACTTC
CDR3aa: CASSSPGETQYF
d_gene: .
v_gene: TRBV12-3/TRBV12-4
abundance: many
j_gene: TRBJ2-5

CDR3nt: TGTGCCACCAGTGATTCGGTCCAGGGGGAAGAGACCCAGTACTTC
CDR3aa: CATSDSVQGEETQYF
d_gene: TRBD1
v_gene: TRBV24-1
abundance: few
j_gene: TRBJ2-5

CDR3nt: TGCAGTGCTAGAACCAGACAGGGGAGCGGGGAGCTGTTTTTT
CDR3aa: CSARTRQGSGELFF
d_gene: TRBD1
v_gene: TRBV20-1
abundance: few
j_gene: TRBJ2-2

CDR3nt: TGTGCCAGCAGCTTAGCACAGACCACCGGGGAGCTGTTTTTT
CDR3aa: CASSLAQTTGELFF
d_gene: .
v_gene: TRBV7-2
abundance: .
j_gene: TRBJ2-2

CDR3nt: TGTGCCAGCAGCGTAGATTTGGCTACGCAGTATTTT
CDR3aa: CASSVDLATQYF
d_gene: .
v_gene: TRBV9
abundance: .
j_gene: TRBJ2-3

CDR3nt: TGTGCCATCGACACAGGGACAATCACCGGGGAGCTGTTTTTT
CDR3aa: CAIDTGTITGELFF
d_gene: .
v_gene: TRBV7-9
abundance: .
j_gene: TRBJ2-2

CDR3nt: TGTGCCAGCCGGGGGTCGAACACCGGGGAGCTGTTTTTT
CDR3aa: CASRGSNTGELFF
d_gene: .
v_gene: TRBV6-2/TRBV6-3
abundance: many
j_gene: TRBJ2-2

CDR3nt: TGTGCCAGCAGTGTCAGTGGGGATTCCTACAATGAGCAGTTCTTC
CDR3aa: CASSVSGDSYNEQFF
d_gene: .
v_gene: TRBV2
abundance: few
j_gene: TRBJ2-1

CDR3nt: TGTGCCACCAGCAGAGATGGGCTAGTCCAAGAGACCCAGTACTTC
CDR3aa: CATSRDGLVQETQYF
d_gene: .
v_gene: TRBV15
abundance: .
j_gene: TRBJ2-5

CDR3nt: TGTGCCAGCAGCCGAGACCTTCTAGCCAAAAACATTCAGTACTTC
CDR3aa: CASSRDLLAKNIQYF
d_gene: .
v_gene: TRBV7-2
abundance: few
j_gene: TRBJ2-4